The sequence of this T cell receptor beta chain was determined in a study of blood T cell repertoires in COVID-19. Study-level background: The samples span acute and convalescent COVID-19 from the United States, Italy and Spain. Sources were T cells, B-cell-depleted T cells, or PBMCs; the material itself was cDNA or gDNA.

In the study's own analysis: For nucleated cells, counts were estimated from reference gene primer amplification. Libraries were prepared by immunoSEQ multiplex PCR; TCRdb keeps only in-frame clonotypes and omits some of them. For V, J and clone size, that table is used; D and trimming come from the DNA. The table records 200,000 to 300,000 clones, approximately 90% of them present only once. The J segment lost 8 bases and the V segment lost 4 bases, leaving 4 bases of the junction unmatched. The CDR3 covers 14 residues. Germline CDR1 and CDR2: SGHNT and YYREEE (reference sequence). The specimen sequenced was peripheral blood. J is TRBJ1-6 and V is TRBV5-4, with 9 bases lining up with TRBD1. The TCR comes from a man aged 60 to 69 who had recovered from COVID-19. The CDR3 region is CASSIDRGDSPLHF. The CDR3 DNA is TGTGCCAGCAGCATAGACAGGGGGGATTCACCCCTCCACTTT.